The rows below give T cell receptor beta chains drawn from one sample of a study of blood T cells in healthy people across ages. Via MiXCR, TCRdb re-called the 5' RACE reads, giving one row per CDR3 protein. The data show 780,000 or so distinct CDR3 sequences, 45% to 70% seen once. Sequenced: blood. Every receptor here comes from a man aged 35-49 years in good health. Each CDR3 is given with its conserved first and last residue. D genes are given only for firm matches. Part of the rows lack a size; the others show once, few, many or a class for expanded clones.

>TRBD2|TRBJ2-4|TRBV9|few
CASSAPGLGNIQYF
TGTGCCAGCAGCGCGCCGGGACTAGGGAACATTCAGTACTTC
>NA|TRBJ2-7|TRBV9|NA
CASTLTHGPHSYEQYF
TGTGCCAGCACCTTAACCCATGGGCCACACTCCTACGAGCAGTACTTC
>NA|TRBJ2-1|TRBV5-1|NA
CASSSDNAYNEQFF
TGCGCCAGCAGCTCAGACAATGCGTACAATGAGCAGTTCTTC
>NA|TRBJ2-5|TRBV7-9|few
CASSLTWETQYF
TGTGCCAGCAGCTTAACCTGGGAGACCCAGTACTTC
>TRBD2|TRBJ2-5|TRBV7-2|NA
CASSSGTSGRALETQYF
TGTGCCAGCAGCTCCGGGACTAGCGGGAGGGCCTTAGAGACCCAGTACTTC
>NA|TRBJ2-4|TRBV5-6|NA
CASSLPGVAKNIQYF
TGTGCCAGCAGTTTGCCCGGGGTTGCCAAAAACATTCAGTACTTC
>TRBD1|TRBJ1-5|TRBV24-1|NA
CATSDHRTGNQPQHF
TGTGCCACCAGTGATCATAGGACAGGGAACCAGCCCCAGCATTTT
>TRBD2|TRBJ2-3|TRBV29-1|few
CSVEVRLAEDTQYF
TGCAGCGTTGAAGTACGTCTAGCGGAAGATACGCAGTATTTT
>NA|TRBJ2-7|TRBV4-3|NA
CASSQEAQGPSYEQYF
TGCGCCAGCAGCCAGGAGGCCCAAGGACCTTCTTACGAGCAGTACTTC
>TRBD2|TRBJ2-3|TRBV15|NA
CATSSGLAGGSDTQYF
TGTGCCACCAGCAGTGGACTAGCGGGAGGGTCAGATACGCAGTATTTT
>TRBD1|TRBJ1-5|TRBV5-1|NA
CASSLEGDRDQPQHF
TGCGCCAGCAGCTTGGAAGGGGACAGAGATCAGCCCCAGCATTTT
>NA|TRBJ2-5|TRBV5-1|NA
CASSLGTREVQYF
TGCGCCAGCAGCTTAGGAACCCGTGAGGTGCAGTACTTC
>NA|TRBJ1-4|TRBV15|NA
CATSSPLLGTTNEKLFF
TGTGCCACCAGCAGTCCACTGTTGGGAACAACTAATGAAAAACTGTTTTTT
>NA|TRBJ2-1|TRBV4-3|NA
CVSSQDLDEQFF
TGCGTCAGCAGCCAAGATTTAGATGAGCAGTTCTTC